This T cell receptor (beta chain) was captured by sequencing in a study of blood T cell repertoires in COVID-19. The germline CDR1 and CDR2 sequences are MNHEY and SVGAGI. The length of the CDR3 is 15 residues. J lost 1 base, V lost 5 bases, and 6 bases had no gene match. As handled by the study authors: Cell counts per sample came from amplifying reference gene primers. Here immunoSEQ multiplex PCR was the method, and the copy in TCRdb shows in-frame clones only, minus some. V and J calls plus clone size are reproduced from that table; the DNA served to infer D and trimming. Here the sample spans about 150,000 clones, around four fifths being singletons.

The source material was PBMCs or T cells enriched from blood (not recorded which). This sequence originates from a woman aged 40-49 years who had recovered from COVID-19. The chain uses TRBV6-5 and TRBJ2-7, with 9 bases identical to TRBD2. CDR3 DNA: TGTGCCAGCAGTCGTGCTAGCGGGGTGTCCTACGAGCAGTACTTC. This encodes CASSRASGVSYEQYF.